The clone carrying this T cell receptor beta chain was seen only a few times. What it binds is not known. TCRdb reanalysed the 5' RACE reads using MiXCR and keeps one entry per CDR3 protein. Counted here are 1.5 million to 2 million distinct CDR3 sequences, around a third occurring once; the ten biggest clones make up around 0.3%. The data are from a study of identical twins. Germline values: CDR1 SGHTA, CDR2 FQGNSA. Trimming cost V 4 bases and J 1 base; bases outside gene matches: 11. The CDR3 is 17 residues long. Study findings and constraints: Models underestimated TCR alpha sharing (out-of-frame) in monozygotic twins.

The TCR comes from a newborn girl in good health. The V and J genes are TRBV7-2 and TRBJ2-3, with 7 bases identical to TRBD2. Source material: cord blood. The CDR3 sequence: CASSSLPTSHGTDTQYF. The DNA for the CDR3 is TGTGCCAGCAGCTCACTACCGACTAGCCATGGCACAGATACGCAGTATTTT. Supplemented by reference TRBV7-2 and TRBJ2-3, the full variable domain reads GAGVSQSPSNKVTEKGKDVELRCDPISGHTALYWYRQSLGQGLEFLIYFQGNSAPDKSGLPSDRFSAERTGGSVSTLTIQRTQQEDSAVYLCASSSLPTSHGTDTQYFGPGTRLTVL.